This paragraph covers one T cell receptor (beta chain) sequence. The assay was immunoSEQ multiplex PCR, and TCRdb's table has in-frame clones only and misses some. This table has 100,000 to 150,000 clones, less than 90% appearing once. This CDR3 contains 15 residues. Germline-derived CDR1 and CDR2 are MNHEY and SMNVEV (reference sequence). V lost 1 base, J lost 0 bases, and 10 bases lay in between. This entry comes from a study of T cell responses to AZD1222 COVID-19 vaccine. Study overall: Second doses were pooled across both intervals (about 4 or about 12 weeks).

This clonotype originated in an adult in good health. Sample: peripheral blood, taken on day 0 of AZD1222 vaccination. This rearrangement joins TRBV27 to TRBJ2-7, with D uncertain. The CDR3 DNA is TGTGCCAGCAGTTTATTCGCCGGGTTCTCCTACGAGCAGTACTTC. It translates to CASSLFAGFSYEQYF.